The TCR beta chain under discussion was sequenced for a study of blood T cell repertoires in COVID-19. At the level of the study: COVID-19 samples from acute and convalescent phases originated in the United States, Italy and Spain.

Germline CDR1 reads KGHSH; CDR2 reads LQKENI. The CDR3 covers 15 residues. The V gene end was trimmed by 3 bases and the J gene end by 4 bases; junction bases not matched to a gene: 4. The assay was immunoSEQ multiplex PCR, and TCRdb's table has in-frame clones only and misses some. The sample contains approximately 240,000 clones, 84% of which appear only once. Sequencing was done on a sample of peripheral blood. This sequence was found in a woman aged 40 to 50 who had recovered from COVID-19. This chain links TRBV18 with TRBJ2-1; 9 nucleotides line up with TRBD2. The CDR3: CASSPPSGVYNEQFF. Written as DNA, the CDR3 is TGTGCCAGCTCACCGCCTAGCGGGGTTTACAATGAGCAGTTCTTC.